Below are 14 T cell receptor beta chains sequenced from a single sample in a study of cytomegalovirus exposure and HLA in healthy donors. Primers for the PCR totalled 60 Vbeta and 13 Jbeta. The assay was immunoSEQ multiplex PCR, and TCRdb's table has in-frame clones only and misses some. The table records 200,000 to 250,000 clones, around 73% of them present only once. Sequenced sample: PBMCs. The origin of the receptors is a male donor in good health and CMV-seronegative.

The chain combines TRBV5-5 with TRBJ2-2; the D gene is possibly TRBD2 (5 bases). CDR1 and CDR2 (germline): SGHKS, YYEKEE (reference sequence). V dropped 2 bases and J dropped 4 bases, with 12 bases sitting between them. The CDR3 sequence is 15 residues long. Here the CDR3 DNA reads TGTGCCAGCAGCTTTTTGGACTCTCTCACCGGGGAGCTGTTTTTT. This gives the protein CASSFLDSLTGELFF. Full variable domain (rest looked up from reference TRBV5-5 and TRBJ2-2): DAGVTQSPTHLIKTRGQQVTLRCSPISGHKSVSWYQQVLGQGPQFIFQYYEKEERGRGNFPDRFSARQFPNYSSELNVNALLLGDSALYLCASSFLDSLTGELFFGEGSRLTVL.

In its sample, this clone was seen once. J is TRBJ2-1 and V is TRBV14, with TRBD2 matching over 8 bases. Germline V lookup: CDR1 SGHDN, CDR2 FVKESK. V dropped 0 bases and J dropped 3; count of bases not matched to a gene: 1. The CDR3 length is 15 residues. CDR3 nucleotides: TGTGCCAGCAGCCAAGAACTAGCGGACTACAATGAGCAGTTCTTC. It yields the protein CASSQELADYNEQFF.

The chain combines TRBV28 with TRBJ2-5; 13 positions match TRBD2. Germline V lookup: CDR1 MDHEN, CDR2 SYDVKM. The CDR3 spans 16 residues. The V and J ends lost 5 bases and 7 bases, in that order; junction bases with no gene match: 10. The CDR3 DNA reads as TGTGCCAGCAGTGCGACCGGGACTAGCGGGATTGGGACCCAGTACTTC. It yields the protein CASSATGTSGIGTQYF.

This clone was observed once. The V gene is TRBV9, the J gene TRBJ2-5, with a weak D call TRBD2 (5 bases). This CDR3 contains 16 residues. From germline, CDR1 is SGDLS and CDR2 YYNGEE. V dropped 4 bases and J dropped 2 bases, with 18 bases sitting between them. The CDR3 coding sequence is TGTGCCAGCAGCCCACCGGAAGGTGGACTGCAAGAGACCCAGTACTTC. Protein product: CASSPPEGGLQETQYF.

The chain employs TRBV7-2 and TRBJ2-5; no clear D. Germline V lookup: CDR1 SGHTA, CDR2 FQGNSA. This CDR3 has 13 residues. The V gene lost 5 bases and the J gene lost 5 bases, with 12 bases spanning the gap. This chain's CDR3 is CASSRGGSETQYF. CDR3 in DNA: TGTGCCAGCAGCCGAGGCGGTAGTGAGACCCAGTACTTC. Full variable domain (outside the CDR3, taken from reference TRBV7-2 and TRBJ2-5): GAGVSQSPSNKVTEKGKDVELRCDPISGHTALYWYRQSLGQGLEFLIYFQGNSAPDKSGLPSDRFSAERTGGSVSTLTIQRTQQEDSAVYLCASSRGGSETQYFGPGTRLLVL.

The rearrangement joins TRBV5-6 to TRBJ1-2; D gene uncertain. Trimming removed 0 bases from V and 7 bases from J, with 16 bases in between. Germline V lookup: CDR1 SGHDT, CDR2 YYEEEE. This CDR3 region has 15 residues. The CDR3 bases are TGTGCCAGCAGCTTGGAGCGGGGAATTCCTGGTGGCTACACCTTC. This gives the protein CASSLERGIPGGYTF.

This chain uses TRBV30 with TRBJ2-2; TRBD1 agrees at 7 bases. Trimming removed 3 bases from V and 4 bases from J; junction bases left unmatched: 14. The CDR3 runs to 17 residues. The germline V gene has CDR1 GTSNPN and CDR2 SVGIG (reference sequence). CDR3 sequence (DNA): TGTGCCTGGAGGGTAGGACAGGCGGGTGCGGGCACCGGGGAGCTGTTTTTT. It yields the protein CAWRVGQAGAGTGELFF.

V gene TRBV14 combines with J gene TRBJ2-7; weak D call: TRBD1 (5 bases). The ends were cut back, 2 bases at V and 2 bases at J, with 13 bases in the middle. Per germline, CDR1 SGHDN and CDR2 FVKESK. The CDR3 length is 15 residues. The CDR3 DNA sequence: TGTGCCAGCAGCCAACAACCAGGGCGACCCTACGAGCAGTACTTC. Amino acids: CASSQQPGRPYEQYF.

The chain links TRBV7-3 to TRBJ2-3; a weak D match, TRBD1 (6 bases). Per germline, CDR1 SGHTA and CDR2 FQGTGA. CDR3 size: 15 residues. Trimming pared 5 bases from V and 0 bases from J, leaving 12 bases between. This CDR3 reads CASSPAGVSTDTQYF. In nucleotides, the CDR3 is TGTGCCAGCAGCCCGGCAGGGGTAAGCACAGATACGCAGTATTTT.

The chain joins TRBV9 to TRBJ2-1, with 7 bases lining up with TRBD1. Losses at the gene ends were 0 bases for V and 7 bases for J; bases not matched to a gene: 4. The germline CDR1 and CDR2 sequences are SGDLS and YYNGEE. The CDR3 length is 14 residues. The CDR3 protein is CASSVESRGNEQFF. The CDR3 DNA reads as TGTGCCAGCAGCGTAGAGAGCAGGGGGAATGAGCAGTTCTTC. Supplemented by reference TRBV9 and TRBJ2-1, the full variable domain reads DSGVTQTPKHLITATGQRVTLRCSPRSGDLSVYWYQQSLDQGLQFLIQYYNGEERAKGNILERFSAQQFPDLHSELNLSSLELGDSALYFCASSVESRGNEQFFGPGTRLTVL.

The CDR3 region has the DNA TGTGCCACCCAGTTAATTCCAGGGATAGGCCAGCCCCAGCATTTT. It is translated as CATQLIPGIGQPQHF. The gene calls are TRBV6-1 and TRBJ1-5; tentative D call: TRBD1 (5 bases). V was trimmed by 10 bases and J by 7 bases, leaving 23 bases between them. The CDR3 has 15 residues. Germline V gene lookup returns CDR1 MNHNS and CDR2 SASEGT.

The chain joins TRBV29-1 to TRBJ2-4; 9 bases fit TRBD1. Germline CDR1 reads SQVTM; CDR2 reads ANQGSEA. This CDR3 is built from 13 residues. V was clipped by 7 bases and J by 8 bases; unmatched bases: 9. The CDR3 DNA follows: TGCAGCGCCGAAGGGACAGGGTGGGACATTCAGTACTTC. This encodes CSAEGTGWDIQYF.

The CDR3 DNA sequence: TGTGCCAGCAGTCGTTTACAGGGGCGGTCCGGGGAGCTGTTTTTT. Protein: CASSRLQGRSGELFF. The chain is built from TRBV27 and TRBJ2-2, with TRBD1 identical over 7 bases. The CDR3 spans 15 residues. The junction had 9 bases not matched to a gene; V was cut back by 5 bases and J by 6 bases. CDR1 and CDR2 (germline): MNHEY, SMNVEV (reference sequence).

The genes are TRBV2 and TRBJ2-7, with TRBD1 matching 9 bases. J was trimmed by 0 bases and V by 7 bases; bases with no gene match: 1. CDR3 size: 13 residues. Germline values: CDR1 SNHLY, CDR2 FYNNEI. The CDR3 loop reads CASTDRGSYEQYF. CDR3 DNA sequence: TGTGCCAGCACGGACAGGGGCTCCTACGAGCAGTACTTC.